This is a list of T cell receptor beta chains from one sample in a study of OX40 agonist ivuxolimab in advanced cancers. TCRdb keeps only in-frame clones here, not all; method: immunoSEQ multiplex PCR. The table has some 27,000 clones, 65% to 90% seen once. The sample here was CD4+ or CD8+ T cells sorted from blood, taken in a trial of the OX40 agonist ivuxolimab. The receptors here all came from an adult with an advanced solid tumor such as melanoma, head and neck, liver or kidney cancer. The CDR3 runs from the conserved cysteine through the conserved F or W. The order of the fields is clone size, J gene, D gene, CDR3 length, V gene, CDR3 protein, CDR3 DNA. The D gene is left open where the match is weak. Only some rows state a clone size, as once, few, many or a class for expanded clones.

-	TRBJ2-2	-	16	TRBV4-3	CASSQSPRGEPGELFF	TGCGCCAGCAGCCAAAGCCCGAGGGGCGAACCCGGGGAGCTGTTTTTT
-	TRBJ1-5	TRBD1	16	TRBV27	CASSLWGQGSNQPQHF	TGTGCCAGCAGTTTATGGGGACAGGGGAGCAATCAGCCCCAGCATTTT
-	TRBJ2-1	-	13	TRBV6-5	CASSYALAGEQFF	TGTGCCAGCAGTTACGCCCTAGCCGGGGAGCAGTTCTTC
-	TRBJ2-1	-	12	TRBV29-1	CSVARANNEQFF	TGCAGCGTTGCGAGAGCTAACAATGAGCAGTTCTTC
-	TRBJ2-3	-	12	TRBV5-6	CASRWSEDTQYF	TGTGCCAGCAGGTGGAGCGAGGATACGCAGTATTTT
-	TRBJ2-7	TRBD2	17	TRBV7-9	CASSRSSGDAGAYEQYF	TGTGCCAGCAGCCGATCCTCTGGGGATGCGGGGGCCTACGAGCAGTACTTC
-	TRBJ2-1	-	12	TRBV9	CASSVGVNEQFF	TGTGCCAGCAGCGTAGGAGTGAATGAGCAGTTCTTC
-	TRBJ2-7	-	12	TRBV27	CASRGIAYEQYF	TGTGCCAGCAGAGGGATCGCCTACGAGCAGTACTTC
once	TRBJ2-7	TRBD1	14	TRBV27	CASSLGTGSYEQYF	TGTGCCAGCAGTTTAGGGACAGGGAGCTACGAGCAGTACTTC
-	TRBJ1-1	-	13	TRBV9	CASSPRVGLEAFF	TGTGCCAGCAGCCCCCGGGTGGGGCTTGAAGCTTTCTTT